Listed below are T cell receptor beta chains from one sample, sequenced in a study of T cell repertoires in cytomegalovirus infection. From the reads, TCRdb called clonotypes with MiXCR, one entry per CDR3 protein. This table holds about 240,000 distinct CDR3 sequences, over 9% found once. Sequenced input: PBMCs. Every receptor here comes from a human donor in good health (CMV status not recorded). Some clones in this sample may be carry-over from other donors' samples. Each CDR3 is given with its conserved first and last residue. The D gene is left open where the match is weak. Only part of the rows carry a size: once, few, many, or a class if the clone is expanded.

TRBV7-3,TRBJ2-1,many,TRBD2,CASSKLAGQKQFF,TGTGCCAGCAGCAAACTAGCGGGCCAGAAGCAGTTCTTC
TRBV12-3/TRBV12-4,TRBJ2-5,many,-,CASSPGPGRETQYF,TGTGCCAGCAGTCCAGGCCCGGGGAGGGAGACCCAGTACTTC
TRBV2,TRBJ2-3,many,TRBD2,CATRRAGNGDTQYF,TGTGCCACCCGGAGAGCGGGAAACGGAGATACGCAGTATTTT
TRBV19,TRBJ2-2,-,-,CASKRVEGDGTGELFF,TGTGCCAGTAAACGGGTTGAAGGGGATGGTACCGGGGAGCTGTTTTTT
TRBV7-2,TRBJ1-1,many,-,CASSSPGSEAFF,TGTGCCAGCAGCTCCCCAGGCTCTGAAGCTTTCTTT
TRBV6-2/TRBV6-3,TRBJ2-1,few,TRBD1,CASSYGTGGYEQFF,TGTGCCAGCAGTTACGGGACAGGGGGCTACGAGCAGTTCTTC
TRBV7-9,TRBJ1-1,few,-,CASSSDTGTLNTEAFF,TGTGCCAGCAGCTCGGATACAGGGACTCTGAACACTGAAGCTTTCTTT
TRBV20-1,TRBJ2-5,-,-,CSARTTQETQYF,TGCAGTGCTAGGACTACCCAAGAGACCCAGTACTTC
TRBV20-1,TRBJ1-2,-,-,CSARHRQETYGYTF,TGCAGTGCTAGGCACCGCCAAGAAACCTACGGCTACACCTTC
TRBV28,TRBJ2-3,many,-,CASRQIKDTQYF,TGTGCCAGCAGACAAATCAAGGATACGCAGTATTTT
TRBV20-1,TRBJ2-1,-,-,CSAPLRAGASYEQFF,TGCAGTGCCCCCTTAAGGGCAGGGGCGAGTTATGAGCAGTTCTTC
TRBV15,TRBJ1-6,few,-,CATSRDRQGDSPLHF,TGTGCCACCAGCAGAGATAGGCAGGGTGATTCACCCCTCCACTTT
TRBV7-8,TRBJ2-7,many,TRBD1,CASSARQGSYEQYF,TGTGCCAGCAGCGCCCGACAGGGGTCCTACGAGCAGTACTTC
TRBV5-1,TRBJ2-1,few,TRBD1,CASSLGPGPGGQFF,TGCGCCAGCAGCTTGGGACCGGGGCCAGGGGGGCAGTTCTTC
TRBV7-2,TRBJ2-7,many,-,CASSSRGGSEQYF,TGTGCCAGCAGCTCCAGGGGGGGATCCGAGCAGTACTTC
TRBV6-4,TRBJ2-1,-,-,CASRAGSGVGNEQFF,TGTGCCAGCAGGGCCGGGTCGGGAGTAGGTAATGAGCAGTTCTTC
TRBV7-3,TRBJ1-2,few,TRBD1,CASSLRQGASGENYGYTF,TGTGCCAGCAGCTTAAGGCAGGGGGCAAGTGGGGAAAACTATGGCTACACCTTC
TRBV20-1,TRBJ2-5,-,-,CSADGGHQETQYF,TGCAGTGCGGACGGGGGGCATCAAGAGACCCAGTACTTC
TRBV28,TRBJ1-5,-,-,CASSTTGLNQPQHF,TGTGCCAGCAGTACCACAGGGCTGAATCAGCCCCAGCATTTT
TRBV2,TRBJ1-2,-,-,CASIEDSAAGGYTF,TGTGCCAGCATCGAAGACAGTGCCGCAGGGGGCTACACCTTC
TRBV10-3,TRBJ2-3,-,-,CAISESIGGDTQYF,TGTGCCATCAGTGAGTCGATAGGGGGAGATACGCAGTATTTT
TRBV7-9,TRBJ1-1,few,-,CASSPRGSGMNTEAFF,TGTGCCAGCAGCCCTAGGGGCTCAGGGATGAACACTGAAGCTTTCTTT
TRBV7-3,TRBJ2-1,many,-,CASSPLATGLNEQFF,TGTGCCAGCAGCCCATTAGCAACGGGTTTGAATGAGCAGTTCTTC
TRBV6-5,TRBJ2-7,few,-,CASSYAVAYEQYF,TGTGCCAGCAGTTACGCAGTGGCCTACGAGCAGTACTTC
TRBV7-3,TRBJ2-5,many,TRBD1,CASSSGQGEETQYF,TGTGCCAGCAGCTCAGGACAGGGGGAAGAGACCCAGTACTTC
TRBV3-1,TRBJ1-1,few,TRBD1,CASSQGTGEVAGAFF,TGTGCCAGCAGCCAAGGGACAGGGGAGGTAGCCGGCGCTTTCTTT
TRBV7-2,TRBJ1-3,many,TRBD1,CASSSSSGTGSGNTIYF,TGTGCCAGCAGCTCTTCCTCCGGGACAGGTTCAGGAAACACCATATATTTT
TRBV29-1,TRBJ2-1,-,TRBD1,CSVDPDRGDNEQFF,TGCAGCGTTGACCCGGACAGGGGCGACAATGAGCAGTTCTTC
TRBV24-1,TRBJ2-5,few,-,CATASAGPRETQYF,TGTGCCACCGCTAGCGCGGGCCCGCGAGAGACCCAGTACTTC
TRBV2,TRBJ2-7,-,-,CASSAYEGGRYEQYF,TGTGCCAGCAGTGCCTACGAAGGGGGAAGGTACGAGCAGTACTTC
TRBV12-3/TRBV12-4,TRBJ1-3,-,-,CASTLGRDNTIYF,TGTGCCAGCACCCTGGGTAGGGATAACACCATATATTTT
TRBV7-2,TRBJ2-1,many,TRBD2,CASSPLGLAGGYNEQFF,TGTGCCAGCAGCCCCCTGGGACTAGCGGGAGGGTACAATGAGCAGTTCTTC
TRBV3-1,TRBJ2-3,-,-,CASSPAWEDTQYF,TGTGCCAGCAGCCCCGCATGGGAAGATACGCAGTATTTT
TRBV29-1,TRBJ1-1,-,-,CSVEDRGGYTEAFF,TGCAGCGTTGAAGATCGAGGGGGTTACACTGAAGCTTTCTTT